Detailed here is one T cell receptor beta chain. Its antigen is unknown. The data were taken from a study of regulatory T cells in long-lasting Graves disease. Notes on the study in general: Persistent patients shared more public clonotypes (roughly 2,800) than new patients (more than 900).

Specified time point: newly diagnosed GD, antithyroid drugs for less than 3 months. The TCR library used RNA extracted from PBMCs. To make TCR beta libraries, researchers used iRepertoire HTBI primers and Arm-PCR of CDR3 regions. TCRdb ran MiXCR on the multiplex PCR reads and lists one entry per CDR3 protein. The sample contains roughly 530,000 distinct CDR3 sequences, roughly 16% of which appear only once. The same data also went into a second study, on T cells in Graves' hyperthyroidism and ophthalmopathy. That study adds: First-round RT-PCR targeting the TCR CDR3 was performed with the HTBI primer set. Separating ophthalmopathy from stable hyperthyroidism was achieved by a 13 V-J model.

This receptor was identified in a middle-aged woman with Graves disease. The specimen comprised peripheral blood mononuclear cells (PBMCs), sampled at new diagnosis, from a patient treated with antithyroid drugs.

CDR3 loop: CASGSSGVYNEQFF. CDR3 nucleotides: TGTGCCAGCGGGTCTAGCGGGGTTTACAATGAGCAGTTCTTC. This chain links TRBV27 with TRBJ2-1; 9 positions agree with TRBD2. Per germline, CDR1 MNHEY and CDR2 SMNVEV (reference sequence). The junction had 6 bases not matched to a gene; V was cut back by 8 bases and J by 4 bases. The CDR3 loop spans 14 amino acids.